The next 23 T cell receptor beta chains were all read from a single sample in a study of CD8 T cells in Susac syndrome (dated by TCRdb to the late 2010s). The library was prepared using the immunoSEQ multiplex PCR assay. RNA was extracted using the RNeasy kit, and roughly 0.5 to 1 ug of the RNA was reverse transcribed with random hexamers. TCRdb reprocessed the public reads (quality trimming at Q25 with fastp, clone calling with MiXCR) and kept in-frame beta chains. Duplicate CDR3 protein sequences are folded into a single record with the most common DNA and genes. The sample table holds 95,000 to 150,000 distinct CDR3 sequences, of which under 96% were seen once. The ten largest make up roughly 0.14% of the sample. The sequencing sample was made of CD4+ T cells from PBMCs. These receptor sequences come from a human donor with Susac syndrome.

The CDR3 protein is CSVEDKALAGNEQYF. The CDR3 DNA sequence: TGCAGCGTTGAAGATAAAGCACTAGCGGGAAACGAGCAGTACTTC. J is TRBJ2-7 and V is TRBV29-1; the match to TRBD2 covers 10 bases. J lost 5 bases, V lost 0 bases, and 7 bases had no gene match. This CDR3 contains 15 residues. From germline, CDR1 is SQVTM and CDR2 ANQGSEA.

In nucleotides, the CDR3 is TGTGCCAGCAGTGTCAGCAACGAGCAGTACTTC. Its protein product is CASSVSNEQYF. The rearrangement uses TRBV2 and TRBJ2-7; D gene ambiguous. The CDR3 has 11 residues. V was cut by 4 bases and J by 5 bases, with 6 bases left in between. CDR1 is SNHLY and CDR2 is FYNNEI in the germline V gene.

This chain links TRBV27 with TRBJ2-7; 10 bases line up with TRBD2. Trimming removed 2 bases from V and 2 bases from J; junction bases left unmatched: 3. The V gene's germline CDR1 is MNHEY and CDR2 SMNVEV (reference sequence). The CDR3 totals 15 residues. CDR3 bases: TGTGCCAGCAGTTTAGGTAGCGGGGGGACCTACGAGCAGTACTTC. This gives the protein CASSLGSGGTYEQYF.

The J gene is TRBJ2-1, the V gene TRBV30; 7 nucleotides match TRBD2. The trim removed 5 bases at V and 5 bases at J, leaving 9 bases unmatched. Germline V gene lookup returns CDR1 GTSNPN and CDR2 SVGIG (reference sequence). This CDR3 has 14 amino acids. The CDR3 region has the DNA TGTGCCTGGGCGCTGGGCGGGAGCAACAATGAGCAGTTCTTC. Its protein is CAWALGGSNNEQFF.

The CDR3 loop reads CSVGTKQETQYF. DNA for the CDR3: TGCAGTGTCGGGACTAAACAAGAGACCCAGTACTTC. The chain employs TRBV20-1 and TRBJ2-5, with 7 bases matching TRBD2. The CDR3 extends over 12 amino acids. The V gene's germline CDR1 is DFQATT and CDR2 SNEGSKA (reference sequence). After removal of 7 bases from V and 2 bases from J, the junction contained 4 bases not matched to a gene.

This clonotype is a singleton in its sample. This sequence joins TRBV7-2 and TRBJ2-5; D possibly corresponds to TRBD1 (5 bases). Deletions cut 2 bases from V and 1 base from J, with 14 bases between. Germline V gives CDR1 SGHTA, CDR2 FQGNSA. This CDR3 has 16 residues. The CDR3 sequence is CASSLSSRAGQETQYF. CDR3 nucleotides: TGTGCCAGCAGCTTAAGTAGCAGGGCCGGCCAAGAGACCCAGTACTTC.

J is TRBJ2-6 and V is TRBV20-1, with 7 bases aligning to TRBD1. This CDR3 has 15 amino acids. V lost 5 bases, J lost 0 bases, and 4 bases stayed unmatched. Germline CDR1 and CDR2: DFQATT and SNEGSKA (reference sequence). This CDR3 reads CSASQGNSGANVLTF. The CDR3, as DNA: TGCAGTGCTTCACAGGGGAACTCTGGGGCCAACGTCCTGACTTTC.

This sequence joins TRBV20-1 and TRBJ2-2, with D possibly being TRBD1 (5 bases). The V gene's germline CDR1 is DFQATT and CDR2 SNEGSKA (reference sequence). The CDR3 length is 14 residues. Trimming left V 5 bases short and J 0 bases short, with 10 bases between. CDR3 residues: CSAWKGTNTGELFF. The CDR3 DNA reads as TGCAGTGCTTGGAAGGGGACGAACACCGGGGAGCTGTTTTTT.

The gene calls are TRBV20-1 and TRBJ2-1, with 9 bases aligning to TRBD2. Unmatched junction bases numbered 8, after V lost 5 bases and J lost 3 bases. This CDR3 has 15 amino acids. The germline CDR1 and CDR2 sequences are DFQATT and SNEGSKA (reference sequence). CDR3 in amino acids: CSAEGLAQVYNEQFF. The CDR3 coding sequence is TGCAGTGCTGAAGGACTAGCGCAAGTCTACAATGAGCAGTTCTTC.

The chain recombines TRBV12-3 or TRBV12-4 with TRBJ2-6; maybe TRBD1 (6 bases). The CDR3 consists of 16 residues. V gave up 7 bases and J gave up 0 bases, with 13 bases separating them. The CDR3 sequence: CASNRDGNSGANVLTF. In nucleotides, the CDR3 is TGTGCCAGCAACAGGGACGGAAACTCTGGGGCCAACGTCCTGACTTTC.

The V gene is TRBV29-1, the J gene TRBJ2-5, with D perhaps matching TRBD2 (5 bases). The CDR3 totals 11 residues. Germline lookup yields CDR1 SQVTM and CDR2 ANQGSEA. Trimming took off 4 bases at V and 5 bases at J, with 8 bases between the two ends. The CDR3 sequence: CSVAPGETQYF. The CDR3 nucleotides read TGCAGCGTTGCACCGGGGGAGACCCAGTACTTC.

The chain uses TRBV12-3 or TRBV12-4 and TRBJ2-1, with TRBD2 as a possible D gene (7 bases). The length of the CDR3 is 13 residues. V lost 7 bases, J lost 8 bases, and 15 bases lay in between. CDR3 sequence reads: CASKERGGYEQFF. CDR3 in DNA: TGTGCCAGCAAGGAGAGGGGGGGGTATGAGCAGTTCTTC.

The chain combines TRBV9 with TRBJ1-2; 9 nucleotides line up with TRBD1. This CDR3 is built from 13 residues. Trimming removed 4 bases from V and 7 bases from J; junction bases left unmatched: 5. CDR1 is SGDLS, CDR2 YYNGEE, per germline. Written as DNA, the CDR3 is TGTGCCAGCAGCCAAACAGGGGGCCGTGGCTACACCTTC. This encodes CASSQTGGRGYTF.

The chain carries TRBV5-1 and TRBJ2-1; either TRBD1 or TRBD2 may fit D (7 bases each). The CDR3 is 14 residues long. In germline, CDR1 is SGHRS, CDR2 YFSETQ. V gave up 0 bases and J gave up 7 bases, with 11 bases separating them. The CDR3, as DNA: TGCGCCAGCAGCTTGGGCAGGGGGGGGAATGAGCAGTTCTTC. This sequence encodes CASSLGRGGNEQFF.

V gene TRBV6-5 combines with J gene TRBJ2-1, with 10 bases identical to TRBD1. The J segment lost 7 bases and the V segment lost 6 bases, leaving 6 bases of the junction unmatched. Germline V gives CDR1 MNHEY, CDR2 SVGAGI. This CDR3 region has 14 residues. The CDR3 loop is CASRRDRGGNEQFF. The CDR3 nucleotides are TGTGCCAGCAGGCGGGACAGGGGTGGGAATGAGCAGTTCTTC.

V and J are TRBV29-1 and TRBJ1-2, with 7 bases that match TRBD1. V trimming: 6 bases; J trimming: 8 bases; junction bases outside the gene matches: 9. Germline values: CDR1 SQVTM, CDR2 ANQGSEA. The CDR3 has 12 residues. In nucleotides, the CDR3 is TGCAGCGTGGCCCAGGGGGGAACGGGCTACACCTTC. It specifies CSVAQGGTGYTF.

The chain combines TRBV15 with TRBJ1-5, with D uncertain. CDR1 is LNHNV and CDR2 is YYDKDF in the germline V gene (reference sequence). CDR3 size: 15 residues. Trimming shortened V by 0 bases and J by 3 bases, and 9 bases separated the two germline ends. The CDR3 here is CATSRDGGFNQPQHF. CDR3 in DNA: TGTGCCACCAGCAGAGATGGTGGGTTCAATCAGCCCCAGCATTTT.

CDR3 bases: TGTGCCAGCAGTTACGGGGGGACTAGCTACTCCTACGAGCAGTACTTC. Translated: CASSYGGTSYSYEQYF. The chain links TRBV6-5 to TRBJ2-7; 9 bases are shared with TRBD2. Trimming at V came to 2 bases and at J to 0 bases, leaving 5 bases not matched to a gene. Germline CDR1 MNHEY, CDR2 SVGAGI. This CDR3 has 16 amino acids.

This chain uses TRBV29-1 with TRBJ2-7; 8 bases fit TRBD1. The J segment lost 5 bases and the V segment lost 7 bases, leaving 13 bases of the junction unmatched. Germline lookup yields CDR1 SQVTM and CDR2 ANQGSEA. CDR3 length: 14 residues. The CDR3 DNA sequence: TGCAGCGCAAGCCGGGACAGGCTAGGAAACGAGCAGTACTTC. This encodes CSASRDRLGNEQYF.

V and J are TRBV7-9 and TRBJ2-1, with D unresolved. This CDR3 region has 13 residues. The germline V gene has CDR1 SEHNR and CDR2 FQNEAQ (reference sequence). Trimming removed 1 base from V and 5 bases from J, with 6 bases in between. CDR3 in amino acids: CASSLDGDNEQFF. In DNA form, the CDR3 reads TGTGCCAGCAGCTTAGATGGGGACAATGAGCAGTTCTTC.

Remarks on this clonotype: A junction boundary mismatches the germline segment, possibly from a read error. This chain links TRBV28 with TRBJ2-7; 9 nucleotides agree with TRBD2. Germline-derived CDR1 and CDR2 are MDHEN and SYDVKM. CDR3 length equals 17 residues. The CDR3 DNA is TGTGCCAGCACTTTAGGGGCTAGCGGGATGAGCTCCTACGAGCAGTACTTC. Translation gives CASTLGASGMSSYEQYF.

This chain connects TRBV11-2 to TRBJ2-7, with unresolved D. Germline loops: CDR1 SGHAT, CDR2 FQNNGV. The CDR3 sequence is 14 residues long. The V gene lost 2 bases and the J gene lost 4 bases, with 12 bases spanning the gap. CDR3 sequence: CASSLSLLAYEQYF. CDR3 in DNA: TGTGCCAGCAGCTTATCTCTCCTGGCATACGAGCAGTACTTC.

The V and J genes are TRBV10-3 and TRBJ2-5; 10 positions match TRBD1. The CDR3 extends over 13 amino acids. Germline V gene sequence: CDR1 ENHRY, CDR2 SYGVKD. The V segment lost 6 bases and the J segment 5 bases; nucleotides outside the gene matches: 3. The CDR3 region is CAISDRGLETQYF. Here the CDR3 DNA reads TGTGCCATCAGCGACAGGGGGCTGGAGACCCAGTACTTC.